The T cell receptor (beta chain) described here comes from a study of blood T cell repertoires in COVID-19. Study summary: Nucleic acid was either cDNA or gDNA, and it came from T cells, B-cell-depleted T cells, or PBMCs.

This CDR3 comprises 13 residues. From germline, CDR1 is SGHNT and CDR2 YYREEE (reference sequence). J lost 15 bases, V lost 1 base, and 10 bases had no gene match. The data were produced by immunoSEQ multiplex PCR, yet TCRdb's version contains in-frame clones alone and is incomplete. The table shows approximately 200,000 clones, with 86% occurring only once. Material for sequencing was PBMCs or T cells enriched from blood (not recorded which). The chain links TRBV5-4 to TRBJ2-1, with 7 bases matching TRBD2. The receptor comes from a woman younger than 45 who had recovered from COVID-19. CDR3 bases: TGTGCCAGCAGCTTGTCCGGGACTAAAGAGGTGTTCTTC. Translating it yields CASSLSGTKEVFF.